Listed here are 25 T cell receptor beta chains from one sample, sequenced in a study of CD8 T cells in ankylosing spondylitis. TCRdb itself ran the 5' RACE reads through MiXCR, one entry per CDR3 protein. The sample includes roughly 200,000 distinct CDR3 sequences, roughly 13% of them seen just once. Sequencing was carried out using blood, either unsorted or a sorted T cell fraction (not recorded which). Receptors were obtained from a male donor with ankylosing spondylitis or in good health (not recorded which).

This clonotype was seen ten or more times. The chain employs TRBV12-3 or TRBV12-4 and TRBJ2-3; D possibly corresponds to TRBD2 (6 bases). There are 13 residues in the CDR3. Trimming shortened V by 5 bases and J by 5 bases, and 11 bases separated the two germline ends. CDR3 sequence: CASSATRGDTQYF. The CDR3 DNA follows: TGTGCCAGCAGTGCCACGCGGGGAGATACGCAGTATTTT.

CDR3 DNA: TGTGCCAGCAGTTTACCCGCGGGGCTTAATTCACCCCTCCACTTT. It encodes CASSLPAGLNSPLHF. The chain uses TRBV27 and TRBJ1-6, with a possible D match to TRBD1 (5 bases). The CDR3 length is 15 residues. CDR1 is MNHEY and CDR2 is SMNVEV in the germline V gene (reference sequence). The V end was cut by 2 bases, the J end by 6 bases, with 11 bases between.

The rearrangement joins TRBV10-3 to TRBJ2-3, with TRBD2 matching 10 bases. The J segment lost 2 bases and the V segment lost 6 bases, leaving 5 bases of the junction unmatched. Germline assignment: CDR1 ENHRY and CDR2 SYGVKD. This CDR3 region has 15 residues. Here the CDR3 reads CAISPGTSATDTQYF. The CDR3 bases are TGTGCCATCAGCCCCGGGACTAGCGCCACAGATACGCAGTATTTT.

This sequence joins TRBV27 and TRBJ2-7; TRBD1 is a possible D gene (8 bases). V was trimmed by 3 bases and J by 5 bases, leaving 17 bases between them. This CDR3 is built from 15 residues. Germline V gene lookup returns CDR1 MNHEY and CDR2 SMNVEV (reference sequence). CDR3 in amino acids: CASSFTGGVFNEQYF. Written as DNA, the CDR3 is TGTGCCAGCAGTTTCACAGGGGGGGTCTTCAACGAGCAGTACTTC.

The V call is TRBV4-1, the J call TRBJ1-1; 7 bases map to TRBD1. Germline CDR1 MGHRA, CDR2 YSYEKL. CDR3 length equals 16 residues. The ends lost 1 base at V and 1 base at J; junction bases unmatched: 6. As DNA, the CDR3 is TGCGCCAGCAGCCAAGTCCCGGGGACAGCGAACACTGAAGCTTTCTTT. This translates into CASSQVPGTANTEAFF.

This clonotype has a handful of counts. The chain joins TRBV6-6 to TRBJ2-2, with D unclear. Trimming cost V 2 bases and J 5 bases, with 6 bases left between them. Germline V gene sequence: CDR1 MNHNY, CDR2 SVGAGI (reference sequence). The CDR3 is 13 amino acids. The DNA of the CDR3 is TGTGCCAGCAGTTACGGGTGGACCGGGGAGCTGTTTTTT. This gives the protein CASSYGWTGELFF.

The V call is TRBV29-1, the J call TRBJ1-1; TRBD1 is a possible D gene (6 bases). Trimming took 4 bases from V and 4 from J, leaving 13 bases between them. The CDR3 is made up of 13 amino acids. CDR1 is SQVTM and CDR2 is ANQGSEA in the germline V gene. CDR3 residues: CSVGEGVITEAFF. The DNA of the CDR3 is TGCAGCGTTGGGGAGGGGGTAATCACTGAAGCTTTCTTT.

This clonotype was counted many times. The chain uses TRBV3-1 and TRBJ2-7; no firm D call. Trimming pared 5 bases from V and 0 bases from J, leaving 5 bases between. CDR3 length: 12 amino acids. The germline CDR1 and CDR2 sequences are LGHDT and YNNKEL (reference sequence). The CDR3 DNA reads as TGTGCCAGCAGCGGTGACTCCTACGAGCAGTACTTC. It codes for CASSGDSYEQYF.

The rearrangement uses TRBV5-1 and TRBJ2-7; no definite D call. The germline gives CDR1 SGHRS, CDR2 YFSETQ. The CDR3 spans 13 residues. Deletions cut 4 bases from V and 0 bases from J, with 8 bases between. The CDR3 coding sequence is TGCGCCAGCAGCCTGCACATCTCCTACGAGCAGTACTTC. Its protein is CASSLHISYEQYF.

This clonotype was detected ten times or more. This chain uses TRBV15 with TRBJ1-3; maybe TRBD1 (6 bases). This CDR3 has 16 residues. V shed 3 bases and J shed 0 bases, with 12 bases lying between them. Germline CDR1 and CDR2: LNHNV and YYDKDF (reference sequence). The CDR3 sequence is CATSSRDKHSGNTIYF. The CDR3 region has the DNA TGTGCCACCAGCAGCCGGGACAAACACTCTGGAAACACCATATATTTT.

This clonotype was seen at least ten times. The chain is built from TRBV25-1 and TRBJ2-1; no reliable D call. V lost 1 base and J lost 0, with 10 bases in between. The length of the CDR3 is 16 residues. Per germline, CDR1 MGHDK and CDR2 SYGVNS. The CDR3 DNA sequence: TGTGCCAGCAGTGAATTTAGCTGGAGCTCCTACAATGAGCAGTTCTTC. As protein: CASSEFSWSSYNEQFF.

This clonotype showed up just once. The chain employs TRBV18 and TRBJ1-2; D gene unclear. V was clipped by 4 bases and J by 0 bases, with 6 bases between them. The CDR3 is 13 residues long. Per the germline V gene, CDR1 is KGHSH and CDR2 is LQKENI. The CDR3 spells CASSHEANYGYTF. The DNA for the CDR3 is TGTGCCAGCTCACACGAAGCTAACTATGGCTACACCTTC.

This clonotype has just a few counts. The chain couples TRBV9 to TRBJ1-1; 10 bases agree with TRBD1. The CDR3 runs to 16 residues. CDR1 and CDR2 from the germline V gene are SGDLS and YYNGEE. The junction had 9 bases not matched to a gene; V was cut back by 3 bases and J by 4 bases. CDR3 in DNA: TGTGCCAGCAGCGGACCGACAGGGGGCGCGAGCACTGAAGCTTTCTTT. It encodes CASSGPTGGASTEAFF.

The chain links TRBV10-3 to TRBJ2-1; D call uncertain. Germline assignment: CDR1 ENHRY and CDR2 SYGVKD. Trimming took off 7 bases at V and 7 bases at J, with 17 bases between the two ends. The CDR3 runs to 14 residues. CDR3 amino acids: CAITSGVGENEQFF. CDR3 DNA sequence: TGTGCCATCACCTCCGGAGTGGGTGAAAATGAGCAGTTCTTC.

A few counts support this clonotype. Here the CDR3 DNA reads TGTGCCAGCAGCTTAGCGCTAAGCAATGAGCAGTTCTTC. Translation: CASSLALSNEQFF. The rearrangement uses TRBV7-9 and TRBJ2-1; D not resolved. Germline assignment: CDR1 SEHNR and CDR2 FQNEAQ (reference sequence). V lost 0 bases and J 6 bases, leaving 6 bases between the germline ends. This CDR3 has 13 residues.

The DNA for the CDR3 is TGCGCCAGCAGCCCTTTGACAGGGCACCATAATGAAAAACTGTTTTTT. Amino acid sequence: CASSPLTGHHNEKLFF. The chain is built from TRBV4-1 and TRBJ1-4, with 7 bases identical to TRBD1. Trimming at V came to 4 bases and at J to 4 bases, leaving 9 bases not matched to a gene. Germline lookup yields CDR1 MGHRA and CDR2 YSYEKL. This CDR3 is 16 amino acids long.

V usage is TRBV20-1 and J usage is TRBJ2-5, with D perhaps assigned TRBD1 or TRBD2 (6 bases each). The V gene lost 1 base and the J gene lost 2 bases, with 20 bases spanning the gap. The CDR3 consists of 17 residues. Germline V gene lookup returns CDR1 DFQATT and CDR2 SNEGSKA (reference sequence). The CDR3 DNA is TGCAGTGCTAGAGGCCTGACTCACCGGGGGCTTCAAGAGACCCAGTACTTC. Protein product: CSARGLTHRGLQETQYF.

The chain employs TRBV12-3 or TRBV12-4 and TRBJ1-3; TRBD1 matches at 7 bases. V was clipped by 2 bases and J by 1 base; unmatched bases: 5. The CDR3 spans 16 residues. CDR3 loop: CASSLLRGLSGNTIYF. CDR3 coding DNA: TGTGCCAGCAGTTTATTGAGGGGGCTTTCTGGAAACACCATATATTTT.

The chain uses TRBV20-1 and TRBJ2-7; D gene unclear. V was pared by 4 bases and J by 2 bases, with 9 bases between. Germline V gene sequence: CDR1 DFQATT, CDR2 SNEGSKA (reference sequence). There are 12 residues in the CDR3. CDR3 loop: CSATTPTYEQYF. In DNA form, the CDR3 reads TGCAGTGCTACCACCCCCACCTACGAGCAGTACTTC.

This clonotype was observed many times. The rearrangement joins TRBV12-3 or TRBV12-4 to TRBJ1-5, with D possibly being TRBD1 (6 bases). CDR3 length: 15 amino acids. V was trimmed by 5 bases and J by 1 base, leaving 12 bases between them. The chain's CDR3 is CASSAKTGSNQPQHF. CDR3 DNA: TGTGCCAGCAGTGCTAAAACAGGGAGCAATCAGCCCCAGCATTTT.

This clonotype was counted ten times or more. This sequence joins TRBV20-1 and TRBJ2-7; D remains ambiguous. Germline assignment: CDR1 DFQATT and CDR2 SNEGSKA (reference sequence). Trimming shortened V by 6 bases and J by 6 bases, and 15 bases separated the two germline ends. The CDR3 is 12 residues long. The CDR3 sequence is CSALIGKSEQYF. The CDR3 nucleotides are TGCAGTGCCCTAATCGGAAAGAGCGAGCAGTACTTC.

This clonotype was seen only a few times. This chain connects TRBV10-2 to TRBJ1-1; D may be TRBD1 (5 bases). Germline V lookup: CDR1 WSHSY, CDR2 SAAADI. This CDR3 spans 13 amino acids. V gave up 7 bases and J gave up 5 bases, with 14 bases separating them. DNA for the CDR3: TGCGCCAGCACTACGGGGGTGTATACTGAAGCTTTCTTT. Encoded protein: CASTTGVYTEAFF.

The J gene is TRBJ2-7, the V gene TRBV4-1; D is uncertain. CDR3 length equals 15 residues. With 1 base removed from V and 4 bases from J, the gap between germline ends came to 14 bases. Germline V CDR1 and CDR2: MGHRA, YSYEKL. In DNA form, the CDR3 reads TGCGCCAGCAGCCAAGTAACGCGCCCTTATTACGAGCAGTACTTC. Its protein product is CASSQVTRPYYEQYF.

This clonotype has only a few counts. V usage is TRBV4-1 and J usage is TRBJ2-1; D call uncertain. Deletions cut 0 bases from V and 6 bases from J, with 12 bases between. The CDR3 spans 15 residues. CDR1 and CDR2 from the germline V gene are MGHRA and YSYEKL. The CDR3 DNA sequence: TGCGCCAGCAGCCAAGAATCCCTAGGGCGCAATGAGCAGTTCTTC. Its translation: CASSQESLGRNEQFF.

V usage is TRBV11-2 and J usage is TRBJ2-2; 16 bases align to TRBD2. With 8 bases clipped from V and 4 bases from J, the junction kept 10 bases outside the gene matches. CDR1 is SGHAT, CDR2 FQNNGV, per germline. The CDR3 covers 18 residues. CDR3 nucleotides: TGTGCCAGCCGGGGGACTAGCGGGGGGGCCACGAGCACCGGGGAGCTGTTTTTT. It translates to CASRGTSGGATSTGELFF.